The rows below give T cell receptor beta chains drawn from one sample of a study of blood T cell repertoires in COVID-19. Sequencing used immunoSEQ multiplex PCR; TCRdb keeps in-frame clones, though not all of them. The table lists under 200,000 clones, 83% of them singletons. Sequencing was performed on peripheral blood. Receptor source: a woman between 40 and 55 years old with acute or convalescent COVID-19. The CDR3 runs from the conserved cysteine through the conserved F or W. Fields, in order: D gene, clone size, V gene, CDR3 protein. A D gene is named only where the DNA matches it firmly. Clone size is shown for a subset of rows, as once, few, many or a class of expanded clone.

>TRBD1|.|TRBV5-4
CASSMTGESNQPQHF
>.|.|TRBV6-5
CASSYSIGSSYEQYF
>.|few|TRBV18
CASSPDTAHRGEAFF
>.|.|TRBV7-9
CASRGSLGEANTEAFF
>.|few|TRBV6-5
CASSYSSVDQPQHF
>.|.|TRBV19
CASTSRTAANYGYTF
>TRBD2|.|TRBV9
CASSGTSAYEQYF
>.|many|TRBV7-9
CASSFGREVTDTQYF
>.|.|TRBV18
CASSPRRENTGELFF
>.|many|TRBV2
CASSEGQILPDEAFF
>TRBD1|.|TRBV6-9
CASSYRGLGEKLFF
>.|.|TRBV28
CASSLLLAPKAQYF
>.|.|TRBV24-1
CATSPAGAYNQPQHF
>TRBD1|.|TRBV4-1
CASSQGTGRAEAFF
>TRBD1|.|TRBV4-1
CASRGRDRNPPLHF
>.|.|TRBV5-6
CASSRVGGLQPQHF
>TRBD2|.|TRBV20-1
CSASRASGYNEQFF
>TRBD1|.|TRBV5-1
CASSLPGGDYGYTF
>.|.|TRBV28
CASVTGGGQPQHF
>.|.|TRBV7-8
CASSSRGNTIYF
>.|.|TRBV5-1
CASSLGAGYYEQYF
>.|.|TRBV29-1
CSIYAGDEKLFF
>TRBD1|.|TRBV11-1
CASSRGTGGGYTF
>TRBD1|.|TRBV5-1
CASSLDQGAGQPQHF
>TRBD2|.|TRBV28
CASTSQAGGRNEQFF
>TRBD1|.|TRBV12-5
CASGKQGNAGELFF
>TRBD1|.|TRBV2
CASPKQGLDYGYTF
>TRBD2|.|TRBV9
CASSVDLGAGRGSYNEQFF
>TRBD2|.|TRBV19
CASSRTSGGILSSYNEQFF
>TRBD1|.|TRBV10-3
CAISDLTSAGTADTQYF
>.|.|TRBV6-5
CAGQDDRSNSPLHF
>.|.|TRBV19
CASSIGGTQNSPLHF
>.|.|TRBV10-3
CAISDRVSYEQYF
>.|.|TRBV5-1
CASSLVGVYEQYF
>.|.|TRBV13
CASSLRAAVDYGYTF
>.|.|TRBV19
CASSLDFSDEQYF
>.|.|TRBV27
CASSSQGFAEAFF
>.|.|TRBV5-4
CASSLPTGNSGNTIYF
>TRBD2|.|TRBV7-9
CASSFGTTYNEQFF
>TRBD1|.|TRBV6-4
CASSDDRGGDTQYF
>TRBD2|.|TRBV3-1/TRBV3-2
CASSPTSGRATEQFF